The rows below give T cell receptor beta chains drawn from one sample of a study of T-cell reconstitution after alpha-beta-depleted transplantation in children. One entry per CDR3 protein, called by TCRdb with MiXCR from the PCR reads. The sample lists 500,000 or so distinct CDR3 sequences, approximately 30% seen once, with around 2.5% in the top ten. This specimen was PBMCs from the stem cell graft donor, taken from the stem cell graft. The source is a human donor who donated a stem cell graft to a child with aplastic anemia. CDR3s leave out the opening cysteine and the closing phenylalanine or tryptophan. The order of the fields is J gene, V gene, clone size, CDR3 protein. Rows give clone size only sometimes, using once, few, many, or a class for an expanded clone.

TRBJ1-1,TRBV10-3,.,AITEGQGVTEAF
TRBJ1-2,TRBV29-1,.,SVARANYGYT
TRBJ1-5,TRBV6-1,.,ASRLGGGNQPQH
TRBJ1-2,TRBV20-1,.,SARDRVGDGYT
TRBJ1-1,TRBV24-1,.,ATSVGTGDLTEAF
TRBJ2-7,TRBV7-8,once,ASSLGRLAGEQY
TRBJ1-5,TRBV11-1,once,ASSLAGRPQH
TRBJ2-1,TRBV29-1,.,SVVPSGRLNEQF
TRBJ2-3,TRBV13,few,ASRFTRLTDTQY
TRBJ2-1,TRBV4-1,few,ASSQVAYYEQF
TRBJ2-1,TRBV6-1,.,ASFPDRTYNEQF
TRBJ2-1,TRBV4-1,.,ASSQEGQLSYNEQF
TRBJ2-7,TRBV29-1,.,SVSRGPLSTYEQY
TRBJ2-4,TRBV19,once,ASSISQSNNIQY
TRBJ1-1,TRBV15,few,ATRLPGSTEAF
TRBJ1-1,TRBV29-1,few,SSLGGQGGAF
TRBJ2-1,TRBV7-2,few,ASSQSRGVGYNEQF
TRBJ1-2,TRBV7-9,.,ASSDYGYGYT
TRBJ2-1,TRBV5-1,.,ASSLAESSYNEQF
TRBJ2-7,TRBV29-1,.,SVEGLAGGPYEQY
TRBJ2-2,TRBV6-1,.,ASNSRLLAANTGELF
TRBJ2-2,TRBV20-1,.,SARDQLGGVNTGELF
TRBJ1-5,TRBV29-1,.,SVRQGVNQPQH
TRBJ2-7,TRBV18,.,ASSPVIGTNYGQY
TRBJ2-2,TRBV29-1,few,SVVAGGSVGELF
TRBJ2-2,TRBV11-2,few,ASSQVHRGPLGELF
TRBJ1-2,TRBV30,.,AWSPSRLRAVSRYT
TRBJ2-1,TRBV28,few,ASSLLAELYNEQF